The 25 T cell receptor beta chains below all came from one sample that was sequenced in a study of cytomegalovirus exposure and HLA in healthy donors (dated by TCRdb to the late 2010s). The library was prepared using the immunoSEQ multiplex PCR assay. TCRdb stores this immuneACCESS table with in-frame sequences only. Part of the clones is absent; in the studies checked, under half of the shortfall reflects unresolved V genes, and no reason is known for the rest. The sample table contains about 360,000 clones; only one count was recorded for roughly 89% of them. Jointly, the top ten make up over 0.75% of the sample. The sequenced sample consisted of PBMCs. Receptor source: a woman between 18 and 29 years old in good health and CMV-seronegative.

The J gene is TRBJ2-1, the V gene TRBV7-8; 8 nucleotides agree with TRBD2. The CDR3 length is 13 residues. V was clipped by 4 bases and J by 7 bases; unmatched bases: 3. The germline gives CDR1 SGHVS, CDR2 FQNEAQ. DNA of the CDR3: TGTGCCAGCAGCTCCGAGCGGGAGAATGAGCAGTTCTTC. It translates to CASSSERENEQFF.

This chain links TRBV4-1 with TRBJ2-7, with D hard to call. Trimming took 0 bases from V and 2 from J, leaving 8 bases between them. Looked up from germline, CDR1 is MGHRA and CDR2 is YSYEKL. The CDR3 spans 14 residues. CDR3 coding DNA: TGCGCCAGCAGCCAAGAGTCGGGTACCTACGAGCAGTACTTC. Translated, it gives CASSQESGTYEQYF.

The chain is built from TRBV5-1 and TRBJ1-2; D might be TRBD1 (6 bases). Germline lookup yields CDR1 SGHRS and CDR2 YFSETQ. CDR3 size: 13 residues. Trimming left V 0 bases short and J 6 bases short, with 9 bases between. CDR3 in DNA: TGCGCCAGCAGCTTGGGGGGGCGGCATGGCTACACCTTC. It specifies CASSLGGRHGYTF.

The chain carries TRBV9 and TRBJ2-6; 12 nucleotides agree with TRBD1. With 3 bases clipped from V and 4 bases from J, the junction kept 5 bases outside the gene matches. This CDR3 is 17 amino acids long. Germline V gives CDR1 SGDLS, CDR2 YYNGEE. The CDR3 loop reads CASSAGQGAPGANVLTF. CDR3 bases: TGTGCCAGCAGCGCGGGACAGGGGGCCCCCGGGGCCAACGTCCTGACTTTC.

The chain recombines TRBV7-2 with TRBJ2-7, with no clear D. CDR3 size: 12 residues. Germline CDR1 and CDR2: SGHTA and FQGNSA. V was pared by 5 bases and J by 3 bases, with 8 bases between. CDR3 sequence reads: CASSRRGYEQYF. The CDR3, as DNA: TGTGCCAGCAGCCGGCGCGGCTACGAGCAGTACTTC.

The chain uses TRBV28 and TRBJ1-2; D is uncertain. The CDR3 length is 14 residues. V was pared by 5 bases and J by 4 bases, with 14 bases between. Germline CDR1 reads MDHEN; CDR2 reads SYDVKM. The CDR3 loop reads CASSPRPGGYGYTF. CDR3 nucleotides: TGTGCCAGCAGTCCGCGACCGGGAGGCTATGGCTACACCTTC.

This rearrangement joins TRBV5-1 to TRBJ2-7, with D perhaps TRBD2 (5 bases). Germline V gene sequence: CDR1 SGHRS, CDR2 YFSETQ. Trimming cost V 0 bases and J 0 bases, with 13 bases left between them. The CDR3 has 16 amino acids. The CDR3 DNA reads TGCGCCAGCAGCTTGGACTGGACTTCGAGCTCCTACGAGCAGTACTTC. Protein product: CASSLDWTSSSYEQYF.

Concerning this clone: This sample includes further DNA sequences coding for the same CDR3. For the CDR3, the DNA is TGTGCCAGCAGACCAGGGACTAGCGGATACAATGAGCAGTTCTTC. Translated, it gives CASRPGTSGYNEQFF. The chain combines TRBV27 with TRBJ2-1; the match to TRBD2 covers 11 bases. V was clipped by 6 bases and J by 4 bases; unmatched bases: 5. The CDR3 has 15 residues. Germline loops: CDR1 MNHEY, CDR2 SMNVEV (reference sequence).

The chain is built from TRBV7-9 and TRBJ2-2, with D tentatively TRBD2 (6 bases). V gave up 2 bases and J gave up 0 bases, with 7 bases separating them. This CDR3 comprises 15 residues. CDR1 and CDR2 (germline): SEHNR, FQNEAQ (reference sequence). CDR3 coding DNA: TGTGCCAGCAGCTTACCGGGAGCGAACACCGGGGAGCTGTTTTTT. Translation: CASSLPGANTGELFF.

The chain employs TRBV7-2 and TRBJ1-2, with TRBD1 as a possible D gene (6 bases). The CDR3 runs to 12 residues. With 7 bases removed from V and 5 bases from J, the gap between germline ends came to 11 bases. CDR1 is SGHTA and CDR2 is FQGNSA in the germline V gene. In DNA, the CDR3 is TGTGCCAGCACTCGGACAGAGTATGGCTACACCTTC. This translates into CASTRTEYGYTF.

The CDR3 loop reads CASSPQEGEQFF. The CDR3 DNA reads TGTGCCAGCAGCCCCCAGGAAGGCGAGCAGTTCTTC. The chain employs TRBV11-2 and TRBJ2-1; the D is unclear. V was pared by 5 bases and J by 10 bases, with 12 bases between. This CDR3 is 12 amino acids long. Germline loops: CDR1 SGHAT, CDR2 FQNNGV.

This rearrangement joins TRBV19 to TRBJ2-5; TRBD1 agrees at 9 bases. Germline CDR1 and CDR2: LNHDA and SQIVND (reference sequence). The CDR3 spans 12 residues. V gave up 5 bases and J gave up 12 bases; unmatched junction bases: 7. Here the CDR3 DNA reads TGTGCCAGTAGTTCTTGGGACAGGGAAAAGTACTTC. Translated: CASSSWDREKYF. The whole variable domain, filled in from reference TRBV19 and TRBJ2-5, reads DGGITQSPKYLFRKEGQNVTLSCEQNLNHDAMYWYRQDPGQGLRLIYYSQIVNDFQKGDIAEGYSVSREKKESFPLTVTSAQKNPTAFYLCASSSWDREKYFGPGTRLLVL.

The genes are TRBV6-1 and TRBJ2-5; D possibly corresponds to TRBD2 (6 bases). The germline gives CDR1 MNHNS, CDR2 SASEGT. The CDR3 totals 14 residues. The V gene lost 1 base and the J gene lost 6 bases, with 12 bases spanning the gap. Written as DNA, the CDR3 is TGTGCCAGCAGTGAAGTAGCGGCAGGGCAGACCCAGTACTTC. Translating gives CASSEVAAGQTQYF.

The chain is built from TRBV4-1 and TRBJ1-3; D remains ambiguous. The germline V and J ends were trimmed by 0 bases and 3 bases, with 6 bases remaining between them. Germline V gene sequence: CDR1 MGHRA, CDR2 YSYEKL. This CDR3 spans 14 amino acids. The CDR3, as DNA: TGCGCCAGCAGCCAAGAGGAGGTTGGAAACACCATATATTTT. Translating it yields CASSQEEVGNTIYF.

CDR3 DNA sequence: TGTGCCAGCAGTATACAGGGACGCGAGCAGTACTTC. This encodes CASSIQGREQYF. V is TRBV7-9 and J is TRBJ2-7; D is perhaps TRBD1 (6 bases). This CDR3 is 12 amino acids long. V shed 6 bases and J shed 6 bases, with 12 bases lying between them. Germline V gene lookup returns CDR1 SEHNR and CDR2 FQNEAQ (reference sequence).

This clone was picked up one time. This chain joins TRBV9 and TRBJ1-1; D possibly corresponds to TRBD1 (6 bases). CDR3 size: 15 residues. The germline V gene encodes CDR1 SGDLS and CDR2 YYNGEE. V dropped 3 bases and J dropped 5 bases, with 17 bases sitting between them. Here the CDR3 DNA reads TGTGCCAGCAGCGCTAGAGGTACAGGGTGGACTGAAGCTTTCTTT. Its translation is CASSARGTGWTEAFF.

This clone was seen just once. The junction differs from germline at one of its ends, possibly a read error. This chain uses TRBV2 with TRBJ2-5, with D hard to call. This CDR3 contains 15 residues. Germline CDR1 is SNHLY and CDR2 is FYNNEI. CDR3 amino acids: CASSEANTRQETQYF. DNA of the CDR3: TGTGCCAGCAGCGAAGCCAACACCAGACAAGAGACCCAGTACTTC.

Of note for this clone: Different DNA sequences within this sample yield the same CDR3. V is TRBV30 and J is TRBJ1-1; D is ambiguous. With 2 bases removed from V and 1 base from J, the gap between germline ends came to 11 bases. Germline V gene lookup returns CDR1 GTSNPN and CDR2 SVGIG (reference sequence). The CDR3 is 14 amino acids. Here the CDR3 reads CAWSPGIGNTEAFF. CDR3 nucleotide sequence: TGTGCCTGGAGTCCGGGGATTGGGAACACTGAAGCTTTCTTT.

The V gene is TRBV27, the J gene TRBJ1-2; D ambiguous. Germline assignment: CDR1 MNHEY and CDR2 SMNVEV (reference sequence). The CDR3 has 15 amino acids. V lost 1 base and J lost 2, with 11 bases in between. The CDR3 loop reads CASSLLRAPNYGYTF. Here the CDR3 DNA reads TGTGCCAGCAGTTTATTGAGGGCCCCAAACTATGGCTACACCTTC.

In this sample, this clone turned up a few times. This sequence joins TRBV28 and TRBJ2-7, with D uncertain. Trimming removed 4 bases from V and 5 bases from J, with 9 bases in between. The length of the CDR3 is 12 residues. The germline CDR1 and CDR2 sequences are MDHEN and SYDVKM. The CDR3 bases are TGTGCCAGCAGTTCTAGGCTGGACGAGCAGTACTTC. It codes for CASSSRLDEQYF.

The chain links TRBV29-1 to TRBJ1-1, with 7 bases identical to TRBD1. CDR3 size: 13 residues. Germline lookup yields CDR1 SQVTM and CDR2 ANQGSEA. The junction had 7 bases not matched to a gene; V was cut back by 7 bases and J by 2 bases. The CDR3: CSGHDRANTEAFF. In DNA, the CDR3 is TGCAGCGGTCATGACAGGGCAAACACTGAAGCTTTCTTT.

This clone turned up a few times. The chain is built from TRBV18 and TRBJ2-6, with a weak D call TRBD1 (6 bases). The V end was cut by 6 bases, the J end by 0 bases, with 6 bases between. The CDR3 loop spans 14 amino acids. Looked up from germline, CDR1 is KGHSH and CDR2 is LQKENI. CDR3 DNA sequence: TGTGCCAGCTCGGACAGCTCTGGGGCCAACGTCCTGACTTTC. This codes for CASSDSSGANVLTF.

This clone appeared a few times. The J gene is TRBJ2-5, the V gene TRBV7-8; a weak D match, TRBD2 (6 bases). Trimming pared 3 bases from V and 4 bases from J, leaving 12 bases between. In germline, CDR1 is SGHVS, CDR2 FQNEAQ. The length of the CDR3 is 14 residues. DNA for the CDR3: TGTGCCAGCAGCTTTGGCCAGGGAGGAGAGACCCAGTACTTC. As protein: CASSFGQGGETQYF.

The V and J genes are TRBV5-1 and TRBJ2-5; D perhaps matches TRBD1 (6 bases). There are 14 residues in the CDR3. V lost 5 bases and J 0 bases, leaving 11 bases between the germline ends. The V gene's germline CDR1 is SGHRS and CDR2 YFSETQ. CDR3 sequence reads: CASRVGQYQETQYF. CDR3 sequence (DNA): TGCGCCAGCAGAGTTGGACAGTACCAAGAGACCCAGTACTTC.

J is TRBJ2-7 and V is TRBV4-1; D possibly corresponds to TRBD2 (6 bases). The V and J ends lost 2 bases and 2 bases respectively, with 13 bases between them. Per the germline V gene, CDR1 is MGHRA and CDR2 is YSYEKL. This CDR3 comprises 15 residues. CDR3 region: CASSQRPGGAYEQYF. As DNA, the CDR3 is TGCGCCAGCAGCCAAAGGCCAGGCGGGGCCTACGAGCAGTACTTC.